This entry concerns a single TCR beta chain. As yet, its antigen is unknown. The germline gene is not matched at one end of the junction; a read error may be the cause. Sequencing was performed with immunoSEQ multiplex PCR; in TCRdb, only in-frame clones are kept and a portion is missing. The data contain about 100,000 clones, approximately 90% of them singletons. The data stem from a study of T cell responses to AZD1222 COVID-19 vaccine. Points from the study as a whole: The CD4 TCRs associated with vaccination extended across spike and predominated at 160-218 and 743-854. After two AZD1222 doses, spike-specific TCR breadth and depth rose versus day 0. Most donors were white British and more were female, and clonal diversity was possibly underestimated.

The sequence derives from an adult in good health. Sequenced material: peripheral blood, taken on day 0 of AZD1222 vaccination.

The CDR3 loop is CVSSPKVGAGTEAFF. DNA of the CDR3: TGTGTCAGCAGCCCCAAGGTGGGGGCCGGCACTGAAGCTTTCTTT. The chain links TRBV7-9 to TRBJ1-1; D perhaps matches TRBD1 (6 bases). The germline gives CDR1 SEHNR, CDR2 FQNEAQ (reference sequence). The length of the CDR3 is 15 residues.